Included here is one TCR beta chain sequence, with context. Antigen specificity is unknown. CDR3 length: 15 residues. V gave up 5 bases and J gave up 0 bases, with 11 bases separating them. CDR1 is SNHLY, CDR2 FYNNEI, per germline. This entry comes from a study of CD8 T cells in ankylosing spondylitis. The study's findings and limits: There was reportedly significant enrichment of clones that were disease-linked in matched ankylosing spondylitis synovial fluid.

TCRdb re-derived calls from the 5' RACE reads in MiXCR, one entry per CDR3 protein. This sample has nearly 350,000 distinct CDR3 sequences, with 14% to 15% found just once. The sample taken for sequencing was blood, either unsorted or a sorted T cell fraction (not recorded which). This receptor was taken from a male donor with ankylosing spondylitis or in good health (not recorded which). This rearrangement joins TRBV2 to TRBJ1-3; perhaps TRBD1 as D (5 bases). The DNA for the CDR3 is TGTGCCAGCAGTTGGGACGGACTCTCTGGAAACACCATATATTTT. It translates to CASSWDGLSGNTIYF.